The sample holds a few counts of the clone carrying this T cell receptor (beta chain). This entry is derived from a study of blood T cell repertoires in COVID-19. Turning to the study itself: T cells, B-cell-depleted T cells, or PBMCs provided the cDNA or gDNA that served as material.

In the original analysis: Estimation of nucleated cell counts relied on the amplification of reference gene primers. The method was immunoSEQ multiplex PCR; TCRdb's version includes in-frame clones alone and lacks a portion of them. The D gene and trimming were derived from the DNA, and the V and J assignments and clone size from that table. Of tens of thousands of clones listed, about 80% were seen once; the top ten hold around 4.7%. Germline values: CDR1 SNHLY, CDR2 FYNNEI. This CDR3 is built from 11 residues. With 6 bases removed from V and 10 bases from J, the gap between germline ends came to 10 bases.

This chain uses TRBV2 with TRBJ2-1; perhaps TRBD2 as D (5 bases). Sequenced: peripheral blood. The TCR sequence derives from a woman in her 70s with acute or convalescent COVID-19. CDR3 nucleotide sequence: TGTGCCAGCAGGAGGGTAGAGGAGCAGTTCTTC. It codes for CASRRVEEQFF. Together with reference TRBV2 and TRBJ2-1, the CDR3 gives the full variable domain: EPEVTQTPSHQVTQMGQEVILRCVPISNHLYFYWYRQILGQKVEFLVSFYNNEISEKSEIFDDQFSVERPDGSNFTLKIRSTKLEDSAMYFCASRRVEEQFFGPGTRLTVL.